This TCR beta chain originates from a study of Graves' ophthalmopathy and Graves' hyperthyroidism. Study-wide context: Peripheral blood was gathered at the point of initial diagnosis, before any treatment started.

Using RNA transcripts, the TCR beta CDR3 regions were amplified. HTBI-primed first-round RT-PCR preceded second-round multiplex PCR. One entry per CDR3 protein results from TCRdb running MiXCR on the multiplex PCR reads. The sample yields some 400,000 distinct CDR3 sequences, around 16% seen once. Ten or more counts support this clonotype. Its antigen is undetermined. Study results and limitations: For predicting ophthalmopathy progression, the model had 70.59% sensitivity and approximately 72% specificity.

The junction had 5 bases not matched to a gene; V was cut back by 2 bases and J by 1 base. Germline CDR1 is SGHAT and CDR2 is FQNNGV. The CDR3 contains 15 residues. The rearrangement joins TRBV11-2 to TRBJ2-7; 7 nucleotides match TRBD1. Sequenced: peripheral blood. The source is a woman in her late teens or twenties with Graves' ophthalmopathy. The CDR3 here is CASSLRQGWSYEQYF. CDR3 in DNA: TGTGCCAGCAGCTTAAGACAGGGATGGTCCTACGAGCAGTACTTC.